This T cell receptor beta chain originates from a study of CD8 T cells in ankylosing spondylitis. Quantitative molecular-barcoded 5'-RACE generated the TCR beta libraries. Each CDR3 protein gets one entry after TCRdb re-called the 5' RACE reads with MiXCR. This sample carries 330,000 or so distinct CDR3 sequences, less than 10% of them seen once, and the ten largest clones take more than 14%. The sample holds a few counts of this clonotype. What it binds is unknown. Study findings and constraints: A TCR beta motif made of fewer than ten highly homologous variants seemed typical of ankylosing spondylitis blood. Within matched ankylosing spondylitis synovial fluid, disease-linked clones were reportedly significantly enriched. Certain motif variants had earlier appeared in reactive arthritis synovial fluid and blood. Clones linked to disease, bearing a CD8+ phenotype, were relatively rare in peripheral blood.

The sample was blood, either unsorted or a sorted T cell fraction (not recorded which). This TCR was recovered from a male donor with ankylosing spondylitis.

The CDR3 nucleotides are TGTGCCAGCACCGCCAAGATCATAGCGGGGGCCCCGGGACTTGAGCAGTTCTTC. Translating gives CASTAKIIAGAPGLEQFF. The gene calls are TRBV4-2 and TRBJ2-1; 9 bases are a match to TRBD2. Germline V gene sequence: CDR1 LGHNA, CDR2 YNFKEQ. Trimming removed 7 bases from V and 9 bases from J; junction bases left unmatched: 22. The CDR3 totals 18 residues.